Listed below are T cell receptor beta chains from one sample, sequenced in a study of blood T cell repertoires in COVID-19. Measured with immunoSEQ multiplex PCR; TCRdb has only the in-frame clones, and not every one. The sample has more than 15,000 clones; 89% are singletons. Sequencing was carried out using peripheral blood. The receptors here all came from a human donor in a cohort sampled during active COVID-19. The CDR3 runs from the conserved cysteine through the conserved F or W. Fields, in order: CDR3 protein, CDR3 DNA, D gene, clone size, J gene, V gene. A D gene is named only where the DNA matches it firmly. Clone size is given for some rows only: seen once, a few or many times, or a class if the clone is expanded.

CDR3: CASSQDRGRETQYF; DNA: TGTGCCAGCAGCCAAGACAGGGGGCGGGAGACCCAGTACTTC; D: TRBD1; size: NA; J: TRBJ2-5; V: TRBV3-1/TRBV3-2
CDR3: CAWSAGFSYEQYF; DNA: TGTGCCTGGAGTGCAGGGTTTTCCTACGAGCAGTACTTC; D: NA; size: NA; J: TRBJ2-7; V: TRBV30
CDR3: CASGRGGEQFF; DNA: TGTGCCAGCGGAAGGGGGGGCGAGCAGTTCTTC; D: NA; size: once; J: TRBJ2-1; V: TRBV2
CDR3: CASSSREQYF; DNA: TGTGCCAGCAGTTCGAGGGAGCAGTACTTC; D: NA; size: once; J: TRBJ2-7; V: TRBV28
CDR3: CASSVRQGGEQYF; DNA: TGTGCCAGCAGCGTGAGACAGGGCGGCGAGCAGTACTTC; D: TRBD1; size: NA; J: TRBJ2-7; V: TRBV9
CDR3: CASSLVISGSDEQFF; DNA: TGCGCCAGCAGCTTGGTAATTAGCGGGAGCGATGAGCAGTTCTTC; D: TRBD2; size: once; J: TRBJ2-1; V: TRBV5-1
CDR3: CASSSEDRDTQYF; DNA: TGTGCCAGCAGTTCGGAGGACCGTGATACGCAGTATTTT; D: NA; size: NA; J: TRBJ2-3; V: TRBV28
CDR3: CASSSPGSGANVLTF; DNA: TGTGCCAGCAGCTCACCAGGCTCTGGGGCCAACGTCCTGACTTTC; D: NA; size: medium-sized; J: TRBJ2-6; V: TRBV5-4
CDR3: CASSLFLAGQETQYF; DNA: TGCGCCAGCAGCTTGTTCCTAGCGGGTCAAGAGACCCAGTACTTC; D: TRBD2; size: NA; J: TRBJ2-5; V: TRBV5-1
CDR3: CASSFRQYEKLFF; DNA: TGTGCCAGCAGTTTCCGACAGTATGAAAAACTGTTTTTT; D: NA; size: once; J: TRBJ1-4; V: TRBV12-3/TRBV12-4
CDR3: CASRTGMKPQHF; DNA: TGTGCCAGCAGGACAGGGATGAAGCCCCAGCATTTT; D: TRBD1; size: few; J: TRBJ1-5; V: TRBV7-3
CDR3: CASSQDLRTGGYEQYF; DNA: TGCGCCAGCAGCCAAGATTTACGGACAGGGGGCTACGAGCAGTACTTC; D: TRBD1; size: once; J: TRBJ2-7; V: TRBV4-1
CDR3: CASSKARASAVYEQYF; DNA: TGTGCCAGCAGCAAAGCGAGGGCTAGCGCCGTCTACGAGCAGTACTTC; D: NA; size: NA; J: TRBJ2-7; V: TRBV21-1
CDR3: CATSDLKRSYEQYF; DNA: TGTGCCACCAGTGATTTGAAGCGGTCCTACGAGCAGTACTTC; D: NA; size: NA; J: TRBJ2-7; V: TRBV24-1
CDR3: CASSLDGGRAKEQFF; DNA: TGCGCCAGCAGCTTGGATGGCGGGAGGGCCAAAGAGCAGTTCTTC; D: TRBD2; size: NA; J: TRBJ2-1; V: TRBV5-1
CDR3: CAWSYGGGTGNTIYF; DNA: TGTGCCTGGAGTTATGGCGGAGGGACTGGGAACACCATATATTTT; D: NA; size: NA; J: TRBJ1-3; V: TRBV30
CDR3: CASSSVQGSPLHF; DNA: TGTGCCAGCAGTTCCGTACAGGGTTCACCCCTCCACTTT; D: NA; size: NA; J: TRBJ1-6; V: TRBV28
CDR3: CASSQADRYEQYF; DNA: TGTGCCAGCAGCCAAGCGGACAGGTACGAGCAGTACTTC; D: TRBD1; size: NA; J: TRBJ2-7; V: TRBV3-1/TRBV3-2
CDR3: CASSRRTSGSVSYEQYF; DNA: TGTGCCAGCAGCCGTCGGACTAGCGGGAGTGTATCCTACGAGCAGTACTTC; D: TRBD2; size: NA; J: TRBJ2-7; V: TRBV7-6
CDR3: CASSQGLRTDTQYF; DNA: TGCGCCAGCAGTCAGGGACTGCGCACAGATACGCAGTATTTT; D: NA; size: NA; J: TRBJ2-3; V: TRBV10-2
CDR3: CASSVPGHKFF; DNA: TGTGCCAGCAGTGTCCCGGGACATAAGTTCTTC; D: NA; size: once; J: TRBJ2-1; V: TRBV28
CDR3: CASSLFPVTGDEAFF; DNA: TGTGCCAGCAGCCTCTTTCCGGTTACGGGGGATGAAGCTTTCTTT; D: NA; size: NA; J: TRBJ1-1; V: TRBV6-5
CDR3: CASSLQGTEAFF; DNA: TGTGCCAGCAGTTTACAGGGCACTGAAGCTTTCTTT; D: NA; size: few; J: TRBJ1-1; V: TRBV28
CDR3: CASSGAGQSYGYTF; DNA: TGCGCCAGCAGTGGGGCGGGACAGTCCTATGGCTACACCTTC; D: TRBD1; size: NA; J: TRBJ1-2; V: TRBV10-2
CDR3: CASSLDRDPGNTIYF; DNA: TGTGCCAGCAGCTTAGACAGGGACCCTGGAAACACCATATATTTT; D: NA; size: NA; J: TRBJ1-3; V: TRBV7-9
CDR3: CASSGTSGSSDTQYF; DNA: TGTGCCAGCAGCGGGACTAGCGGGAGTTCAGATACGCAGTATTTT; D: TRBD2; size: NA; J: TRBJ2-3; V: TRBV11-2
CDR3: CASRTQGRYEQYF; DNA: TGTGCCAGCAGGACACAGGGACGGTACGAGCAGTACTTC; D: NA; size: NA; J: TRBJ2-7; V: TRBV28
CDR3: CASSIISPEAGQMLGLKQFF; DNA: TGTGCCAGTAGTATTATCAGCCCAGAGGCGGGACAGATGCTTGGGCTGAAGCAGTTCTTC; D: NA; size: NA; J: TRBJ2-1; V: TRBV19
CDR3: CASSLFSVGRSYNEQFF; DNA: TGTGCCAGCAGCTTATTTTCGGTGGGGAGGTCCTACAATGAGCAGTTCTTC; D: NA; size: once; J: TRBJ2-1; V: TRBV7-3
CDR3: CASSNWDRSETQYF; DNA: TGTGCCAGCAGCAACTGGGACAGATCGGAGACCCAGTACTTC; D: TRBD1; size: once; J: TRBJ2-5; V: TRBV5-6